This TCR beta chain was found in a study of circulating and synovial CD4+ cells in juvenile arthritis. Assay used: immunoSEQ multiplex PCR; TCRdb lists only in-frame clones, some missing. The sample comprises over a thousand clones, approximately 85% of which are singletons, and 3% to 3.5% rests with the top ten. As to this clone: Its antigen is not identified.

Study-level findings and limits: Shared-clonotype fractions with synovium likely underestimate full repertoire overlap.

Per patient, under 10 mL of blood supplied the cells. The junction had 10 bases not matched to a gene; V was cut back by 1 base and J by 9 bases. The CDR3 is 16 residues long. CDR1 is SGHVS, CDR2 FNYEAQ, per germline. The chain joins TRBV7-6 to TRBJ2-1; 9 bases line up with TRBD1. The sample taken for sequencing was HLA-DR+ CD4+ T cells from blood. The subset is: circulating pathogenic-like lymphocytes, sorted as HLA-DR+CD14-CD3+CD4+CD25low/- blood T cells. The TCR was taken from a human donor with juvenile idiopathic arthritis. The CDR3 is CASSLGGLTGGAEQFF. The CDR3, as DNA: TGTGCCAGCAGCTTAGGGGGGTTAACAGGGGGCGCTGAGCAGTTCTTC.